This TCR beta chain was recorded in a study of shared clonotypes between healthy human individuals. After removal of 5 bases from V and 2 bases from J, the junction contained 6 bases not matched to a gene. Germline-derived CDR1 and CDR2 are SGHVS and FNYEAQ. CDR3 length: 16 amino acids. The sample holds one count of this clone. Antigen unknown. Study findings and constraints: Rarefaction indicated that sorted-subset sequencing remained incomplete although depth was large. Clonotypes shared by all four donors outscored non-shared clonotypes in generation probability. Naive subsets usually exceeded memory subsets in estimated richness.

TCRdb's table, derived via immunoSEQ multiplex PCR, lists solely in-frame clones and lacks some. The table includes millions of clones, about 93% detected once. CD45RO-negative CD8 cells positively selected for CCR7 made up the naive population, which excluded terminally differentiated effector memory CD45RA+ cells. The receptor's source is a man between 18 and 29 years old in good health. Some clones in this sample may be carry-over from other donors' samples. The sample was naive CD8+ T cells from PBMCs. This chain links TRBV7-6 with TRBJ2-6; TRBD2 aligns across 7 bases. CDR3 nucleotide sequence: TGTGCCAGCAGCCCCTCCCGGGGGGCTGGGGCCAACGTCCTGACTTTC. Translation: CASSPSRGAGANVLTF. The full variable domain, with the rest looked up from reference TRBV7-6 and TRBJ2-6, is GAGVSQSPRYKVTKRGQDVALRCDPISGHVSLYWYRQALGQGPEFLTYFNYEAQQDKSGLPNDRFSAERPEGSISTLTIQRTEQRDSAMYRCASSPSRGAGANVLTFGAGSRLTVL.